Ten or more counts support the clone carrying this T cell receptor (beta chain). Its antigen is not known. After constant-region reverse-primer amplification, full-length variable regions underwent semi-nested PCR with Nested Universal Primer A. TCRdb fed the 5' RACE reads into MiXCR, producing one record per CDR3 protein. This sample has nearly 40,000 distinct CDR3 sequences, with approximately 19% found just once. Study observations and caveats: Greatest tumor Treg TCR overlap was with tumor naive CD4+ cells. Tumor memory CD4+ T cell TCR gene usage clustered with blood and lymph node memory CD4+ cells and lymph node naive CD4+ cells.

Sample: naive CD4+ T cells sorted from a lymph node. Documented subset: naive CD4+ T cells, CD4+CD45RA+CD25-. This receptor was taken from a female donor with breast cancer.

The CDR3 nucleotides are TGCAGTGCTAGAGTGTCCGGGTCCGGTGAAGCTTTCTTT. Protein: CSARVSGSGEAFF. J is TRBJ1-1 and V is TRBV20-1; D uncertain. V lost 1 base, J lost 7 bases, and 13 bases lay in between. Germline V CDR1 and CDR2: DFQATT, SNEGSKA (reference sequence). The CDR3 consists of 13 residues.